The 7 T cell receptor beta chains below were found in one sample sequenced in a study of shared clonotypes between healthy human individuals. Measured with immunoSEQ multiplex PCR; TCRdb has only the in-frame clones, and not every one. The sample gives some 510,000 clones, around 74% of which show up once; over 10% is in the top ten. The sample comprised PBMCs. The receptor set was obtained from a woman aged 40 to 49 in good health. Some clones in this sample may be carry-over from other donors' samples.

V usage is TRBV5-1 and J usage is TRBJ2-7; TRBD1 matches at 7 bases. CDR1 and CDR2 (germline): SGHRS, YFSETQ. This CDR3 spans 14 amino acids. V lost 0 bases to trimming and J lost 1 base; unmatched junction nucleotides: 1. The CDR3 loop reads CASSLVTGSYEQYF. CDR3 DNA: TGCGCCAGCAGCTTGGTGACAGGGTCCTACGAGCAGTACTTC.

V is TRBV7-9 and J is TRBJ1-4, with a possible D match to TRBD1 (5 bases). The V gene lost 1 base and the J gene lost 0 bases, with 12 bases spanning the gap. Germline V gives CDR1 SEHNR, CDR2 FQNEAQ (reference sequence). The CDR3 is made up of 17 amino acids. CDR3 nucleotides: TGTGCCAGCAGCTTAGGGAGGGGCCAGACAACTAATGAAAAACTGTTTTTT. It yields the protein CASSLGRGQTTNEKLFF.

The chain combines TRBV7-9 with TRBJ2-7, with no clear D. Trimming took off 6 bases at V and 2 bases at J, with 8 bases between the two ends. The CDR3 length is 12 residues. Germline V CDR1 and CDR2: SEHNR, FQNEAQ (reference sequence). Here the CDR3 reads CASSGIPYEQYF. CDR3 nucleotide sequence: TGTGCCAGCAGTGGGATTCCCTACGAGCAGTACTTC.

The rearrangement links TRBV2 to TRBJ2-3; 10 bases match TRBD2. J was trimmed by 6 bases and V by 6 bases; bases with no gene match: 12. Germline-derived CDR1 and CDR2 are SNHLY and FYNNEI. The CDR3 loop spans 16 amino acids. The DNA of the CDR3 is TGTGCCAGCAGACCCACTAGCGGGGCCCCCTCGGATACGCAGTATTTT. This gives the protein CASRPTSGAPSDTQYF.

The chain recombines TRBV28 with TRBJ2-1; TRBD1 is a possible D gene (6 bases). Germline CDR1 MDHEN, CDR2 SYDVKM. The CDR3 contains 13 residues. Deletions cut 7 bases from V and 12 bases from J, with 19 bases between. Here the CDR3 reads CASTLDRNGRQFF. The CDR3 nucleotides are TGTGCCAGCACCCTAGACAGGAATGGTCGGCAGTTCTTC.

V usage is TRBV30 and J usage is TRBJ2-5; no definite D call. Trimming left V 3 bases short and J 3 bases short, with 5 bases between. Germline CDR1 is GTSNPN and CDR2 is SVGIG (reference sequence). The CDR3 extends over 11 amino acids. The CDR3 DNA reads TGTGCCTGGAGGATCGAAGAGACCCAGTACTTC. Translated: CAWRIEETQYF. Full variable domain (remainder filled in from reference TRBV30 and TRBJ2-5): SQTIHQWPATLVQPVGSPLSLECTVEGTSNPNLYWYRQAAGRGLQLLFYSVGIGQISSEVPQNLSASRPQDRQFILSSKKLLLSDSGFYLCAWRIEETQYFGPGTRLLVL.

As for this clone: The same CDR3 also results from other DNA sequences found in this sample. V is TRBV11-2 and J is TRBJ1-1; D is unresolved. V gave up 1 base and J gave up 1 base, with 4 bases separating them. The CDR3 loop spans 13 amino acids. Germline assignment: CDR1 SGHAT and CDR2 FQNNGV. CDR3 DNA sequence: TGTGCCAGCAGCTTAGGACCGAACACTGAAGCTTTCTTT. This gives the protein CASSLGPNTEAFF.